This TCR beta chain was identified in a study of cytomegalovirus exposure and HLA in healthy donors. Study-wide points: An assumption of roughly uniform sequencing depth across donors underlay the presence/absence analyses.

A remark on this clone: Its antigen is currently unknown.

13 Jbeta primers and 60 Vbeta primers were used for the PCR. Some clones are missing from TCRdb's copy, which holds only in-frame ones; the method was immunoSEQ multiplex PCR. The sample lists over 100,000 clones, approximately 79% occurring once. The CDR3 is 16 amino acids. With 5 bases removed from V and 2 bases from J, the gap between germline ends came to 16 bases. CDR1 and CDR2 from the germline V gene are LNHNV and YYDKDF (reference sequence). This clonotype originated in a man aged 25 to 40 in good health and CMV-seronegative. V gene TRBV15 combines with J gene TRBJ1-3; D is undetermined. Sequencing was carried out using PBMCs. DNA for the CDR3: TGTGCCACCAGCTCGGAGAGTTTATTTGCTGGAAACACCATATATTTT. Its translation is CATSSESLFAGNTIYF.